The clone carrying this T cell receptor beta chain has just one count. The sample belongs to a study of blood T cell repertoires in COVID-19. The wider study: Samples taken during acute and convalescent COVID-19 were collected in the United States, Italy and Spain. PBMCs, B-cell-depleted T cells, or T cells provided the cDNA or gDNA that made up the material.

The method was immunoSEQ multiplex PCR; TCRdb's version includes in-frame clones alone and lacks a portion of them. Here the sample spans around 310,000 clones, 89% being singletons. The CDR3 has 17 amino acids. From germline, CDR1 is LNHNV and CDR2 YYDKDF (reference sequence). V trimming: 1 base; J trimming: 2 bases; junction bases outside the gene matches: 5. The clonotype originates from a woman aged 60 to 75 with acute or convalescent COVID-19. This sequence joins TRBV15 and TRBJ2-6; 7 positions agree with TRBD1. Sequences were obtained from peripheral blood. CDR3 protein: CATSRGQGAAGANVLTF. CDR3 bases: TGTGCCACCAGCAGAGGACAGGGAGCAGCTGGGGCCAACGTCCTGACTTTC. Full variable domain (rest looked up from reference TRBV15 and TRBJ2-6): DAMVIQNPRYQVTQFGKPVTLSCSQTLNHNVMYWYQQKSSQAPKLLFHYYDKDFNNEADTPDNFQSRRPNTSFCFLDIRSPGLGDTAMYLCATSRGQGAAGANVLTFGAGSRLTVL.